The clone carrying this TCR beta chain was seen a handful of times. Its antigen is not identified. This specimen comes from a study of T cell repertoires in cytomegalovirus infection. Overall study context: The study used recently identified HLA-C-restricted and well-studied HLA-B-restricted CMV epitopes. It was the public TCR beta signatures that indicated both CMV infection and matching HLA type.

Germline values: CDR1 MNHEY, CDR2 SMNVEV (reference sequence). V was clipped by 5 bases and J by 0 bases, with 16 bases between them. The CDR3 sequence is 16 residues long. TCRdb itself ran the reads through MiXCR, one entry per CDR3 protein. The table includes fewer than 1,000,000 distinct CDR3 sequences, approximately 30% detected once. General study points: HLA-C-restricted CMV-specific TCR beta clonotypes were dominant in the ex vivo response. Cumulative frequency (of public TCR beta family members) identified carriers of CMV plus the relevant HLA.

Sample: cultured CD8+ T cells from PBMCs, taken from culture after CMV antigen stimulation. The rearrangement links TRBV27 to TRBJ1-2; possible D gene TRBD1, 6 bases. The sequence was collected from a human donor in good health (CMV status not recorded). Some clones in this sample may be carry-over from other donors' samples. CDR3 sequence reads: CASSPDRGRSNYGYTF. In DNA, the CDR3 is TGTGCCAGCAGTCCCGACCGGGGGCGGTCTAACTATGGCTACACCTTC.